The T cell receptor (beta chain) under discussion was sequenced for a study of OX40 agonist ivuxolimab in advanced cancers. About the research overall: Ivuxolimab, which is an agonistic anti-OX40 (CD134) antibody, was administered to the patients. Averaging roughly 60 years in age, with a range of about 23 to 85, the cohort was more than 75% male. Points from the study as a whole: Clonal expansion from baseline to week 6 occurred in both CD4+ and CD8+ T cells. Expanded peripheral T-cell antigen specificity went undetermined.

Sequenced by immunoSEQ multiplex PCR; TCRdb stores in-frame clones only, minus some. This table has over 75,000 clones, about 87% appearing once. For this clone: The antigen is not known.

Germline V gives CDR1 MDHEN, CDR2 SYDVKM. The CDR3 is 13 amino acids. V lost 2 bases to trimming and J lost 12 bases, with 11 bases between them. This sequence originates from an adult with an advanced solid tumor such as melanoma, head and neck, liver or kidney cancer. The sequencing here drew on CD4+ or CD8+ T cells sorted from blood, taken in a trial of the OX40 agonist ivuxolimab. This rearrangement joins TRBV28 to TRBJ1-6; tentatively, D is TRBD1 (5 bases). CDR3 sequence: CASSLPGPLPLHF. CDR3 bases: TGTGCCAGCAGTTTACCGGGACCGCTACCCCTCCACTTT.